These T cell receptor beta chains were read from a single sample in a study of T cell responses to AZD1222 COVID-19 vaccine. Sequencing used immunoSEQ multiplex PCR; TCRdb keeps in-frame clones, though not all of them. The sample lists 95,000 to 150,000 clones, about 90% seen once, with approximately 7.9% in the top ten. The sequenced sample was peripheral blood, obtained 28 days after the second AZD1222 dose. The source is an adult who received the AZD1222 COVID-19 vaccine. CDR3s include the opening cysteine and the closing phenylalanine or tryptophan. Each record gives: V gene, CDR3 protein.

TRBV6-5,CASSYSDSNYGYTF
TRBV7-9,CASSLVRTGGVSPLHF
TRBV18,CASSPPAIAGVAGELFF
TRBV19,CASSIPGQGEETQYF
TRBV6-1,CASSGADIYGYTF
TRBV28,CASIGWSGGRNNEQFF
TRBV19,CASSIALGQFTEAFF
TRBV2,CASSEAIRAGEKLFF
TRBV28,CASGTPGGNYGYTF
TRBV20-1,CSASTGPGNTIYF
TRBV19,CASSWTGGTDSPLHF
TRBV19,CASRKNYKRGGDLSGNTIYF
TRBV28,CASSSPGGAKNIQYF
TRBV19,CASSINPREADGSYGYTF
TRBV4-2,CASSLDSPFTGNTIYF
TRBV28,CASRPTGTYNSPLHF
TRBV19,CASSVGRQDTQYF
TRBV5-1,CASSLVPDNYGYTF
TRBV7-2,CASSFGTYSDYGYTF
TRBV28,CASSWTSGSIEQYF
TRBV7-2,CASSLASSNQPQHF
TRBV29-1,CSVVEMGGTDTQYF
TRBV21-1,CASSRQGTSGRETQYF
TRBV10-2,CASRGTALASYNEQFF
TRBV6-5,CASSRAGGEGGYTF
TRBV3-1/TRBV3-2,CASHGTSGYEQYF
TRBV28,CASSFLGATEAFF
TRBV6-1,CASTWDSNQPQHF
TRBV5-1,CASSSGPDHTTKREKLFF
TRBV18,CASSRLADSTDTQYF
TRBV18,CASSYTDTQYF
TRBV7-2,CASSLGPSPEREQYF